This T cell receptor (beta chain) was observed in a study of long-term antiretroviral therapy in people with HIV. Sequencing used immunoSEQ v3.0 at survey level. Sequenced by immunoSEQ multiplex PCR; TCRdb stores in-frame clones only, minus some. The data contain fewer than 20,000 clones, roughly 78% of them seen just once; the ten biggest clones take up under 8.5%. Points from the study as a whole: Comparison with controls showed narrower CDR3 length ranges in HIV repertoires. ART-treated samples gained diversity yet remained below transplant donor controls.

With regard to this clone: Antigen specificity is unknown.

The clonotype comes from a man aged 30-40 years with HIV. Specimen: unsorted PBMCs, collected at the start of antiretroviral therapy.

The CDR3: CASSSTSGSLGEQFF. CDR3 DNA sequence: TGTGCCAGCAGCTCGACTAGCGGGAGCTTAGGTGAGCAGTTCTTC. This rearrangement joins TRBV5-4 to TRBJ2-1, with 12 nucleotides matching TRBD2. Losses at the gene ends were 3 bases for V and 9 bases for J; bases not matched to a gene: 7. The germline V gene has CDR1 SGHNT and CDR2 YYREEE (reference sequence). This CDR3 region has 15 residues.